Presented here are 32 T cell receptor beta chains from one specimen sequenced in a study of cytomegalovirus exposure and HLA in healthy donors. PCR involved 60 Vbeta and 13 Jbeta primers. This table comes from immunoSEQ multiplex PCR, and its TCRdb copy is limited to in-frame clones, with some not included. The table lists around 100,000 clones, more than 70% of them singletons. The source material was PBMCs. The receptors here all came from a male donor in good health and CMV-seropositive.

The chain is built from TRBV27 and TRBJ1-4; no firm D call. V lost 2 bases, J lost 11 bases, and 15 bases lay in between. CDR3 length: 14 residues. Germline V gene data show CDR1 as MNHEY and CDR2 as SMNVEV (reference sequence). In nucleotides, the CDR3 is TGTGCCAGCAGTTTAGGCCCCGAACACGGGAAACTGTTTTTT. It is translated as CASSLGPEHGKLFF.

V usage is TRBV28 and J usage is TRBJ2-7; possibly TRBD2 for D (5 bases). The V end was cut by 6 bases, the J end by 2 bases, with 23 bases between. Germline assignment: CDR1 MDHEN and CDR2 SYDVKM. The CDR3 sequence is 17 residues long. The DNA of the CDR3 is TGTGCCAGCAGCTTGTCTCAGTTTAGCGTAAACCCCTACGAGCAGTACTTC. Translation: CASSLSQFSVNPYEQYF. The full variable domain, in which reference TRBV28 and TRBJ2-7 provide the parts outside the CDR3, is DVKVTQSSRYLVKRTGEKVFLECVQDMDHENMFWYRQDPGLGLRLIYFSYDVKMKEKGDIPEGYSVSREKKERFSLILESASTNQTSMYLCASSLSQFSVNPYEQYFGPGTRLTVT.

The CDR3 loop reads CASLQGASGNTIYF. CDR3 in DNA: TGTGCCAGCCTCCAGGGTGCCTCTGGAAACACCATATATTTT. V is TRBV6-5 and J is TRBJ1-3, with a tentative D call TRBD1 (5 bases). V was cut by 8 bases and J by 0 bases, with 11 bases left in between. This CDR3 spans 14 amino acids. The germline CDR1 and CDR2 sequences are MNHEY and SVGAGI.

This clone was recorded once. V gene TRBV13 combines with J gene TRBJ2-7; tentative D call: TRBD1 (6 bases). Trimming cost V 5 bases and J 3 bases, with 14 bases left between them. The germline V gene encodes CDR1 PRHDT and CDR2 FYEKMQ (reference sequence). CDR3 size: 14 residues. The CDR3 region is CASSTNRVSYEQYF. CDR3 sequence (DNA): TGTGCCAGCAGCACCAACAGGGTTAGCTACGAGCAGTACTTC.

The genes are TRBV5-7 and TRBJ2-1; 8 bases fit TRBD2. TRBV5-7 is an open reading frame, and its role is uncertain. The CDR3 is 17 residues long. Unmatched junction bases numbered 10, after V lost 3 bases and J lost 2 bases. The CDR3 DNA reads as TGTGCCAGCAGCTCCCCCTTTAGCGGGATCCCCTACAATGAGCAGTTCTTC. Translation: CASSSPFSGIPYNEQFF.

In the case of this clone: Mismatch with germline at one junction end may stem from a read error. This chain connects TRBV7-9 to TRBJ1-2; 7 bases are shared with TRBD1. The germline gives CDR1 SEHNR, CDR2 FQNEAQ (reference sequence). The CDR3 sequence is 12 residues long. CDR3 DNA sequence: TGTTCCAGCAGTACAGGGGACTATGGCTACACCTTC. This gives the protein CSSSTGDYGYTF.

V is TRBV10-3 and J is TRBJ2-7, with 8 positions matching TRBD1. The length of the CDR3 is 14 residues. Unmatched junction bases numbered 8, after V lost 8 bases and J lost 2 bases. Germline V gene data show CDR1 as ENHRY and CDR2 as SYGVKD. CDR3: CAIGDRTRTYEQYF. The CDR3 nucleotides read TGTGCCATCGGGGACAGGACCCGTACCTACGAGCAGTACTTC.

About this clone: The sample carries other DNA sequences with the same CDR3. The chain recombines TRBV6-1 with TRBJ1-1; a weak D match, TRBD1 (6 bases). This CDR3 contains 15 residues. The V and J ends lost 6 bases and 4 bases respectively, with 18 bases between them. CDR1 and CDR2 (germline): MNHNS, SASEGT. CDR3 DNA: TGTGCCAGCAGAGCCGACAGGACGCGGAGCACTGAAGCTTTCTTT. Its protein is CASRADRTRSTEAFF.

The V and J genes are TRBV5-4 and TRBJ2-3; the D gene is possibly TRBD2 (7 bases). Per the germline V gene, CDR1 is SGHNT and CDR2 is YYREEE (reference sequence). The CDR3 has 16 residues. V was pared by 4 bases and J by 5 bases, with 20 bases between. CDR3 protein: CASSPSGAGVGDTQYF. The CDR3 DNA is TGTGCCAGCAGCCCATCAGGGGCGGGAGTTGGAGATACGCAGTATTTT.

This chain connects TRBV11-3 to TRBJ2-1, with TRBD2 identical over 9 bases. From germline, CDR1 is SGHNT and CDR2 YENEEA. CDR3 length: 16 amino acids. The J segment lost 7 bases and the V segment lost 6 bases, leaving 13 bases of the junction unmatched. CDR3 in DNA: TGTGCCAGCAGTTCGTCGGGTAGCGGGGGATTTAATGAGCAGTTCTTC. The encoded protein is CASSSSGSGGFNEQFF. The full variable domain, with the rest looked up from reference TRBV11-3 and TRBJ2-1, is EAGVVQSPRYKIIEKKQPVAFWCNPISGHNTLYWYLQNLGQGPELLIRYENEEAVDDSQLPKDRFSAERLKGVDSTLKIQPAELGDSAVYLCASSSSGSGGFNEQFFGPGTRLTVL.

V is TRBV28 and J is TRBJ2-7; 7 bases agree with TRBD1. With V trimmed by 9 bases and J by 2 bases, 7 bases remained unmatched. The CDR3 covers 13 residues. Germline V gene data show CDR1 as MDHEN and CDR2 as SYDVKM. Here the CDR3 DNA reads TGTGCCAGTTCGGGACAGCAAACCTACGAGCAGTACTTC. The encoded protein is CASSGQQTYEQYF.

The CDR3 sequence is CASSLGTGPNYGYTF. The CDR3 DNA follows: TGTGCCAGCAGCCTCGGGACAGGCCCTAACTATGGCTACACCTTC. The rearrangement uses TRBV7-9 and TRBJ1-2, with TRBD1 identical over 8 bases. After removal of 5 bases from V and 0 bases from J, the junction contained 5 bases not matched to a gene. CDR1 is SEHNR and CDR2 is FQNEAQ in the germline V gene (reference sequence). This CDR3 is 15 amino acids long.

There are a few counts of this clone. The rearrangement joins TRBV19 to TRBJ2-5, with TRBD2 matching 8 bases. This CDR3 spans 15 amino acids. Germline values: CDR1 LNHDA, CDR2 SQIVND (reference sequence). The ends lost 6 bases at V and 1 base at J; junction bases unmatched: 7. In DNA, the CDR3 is TGTGCCAGTAGGTCTCGGGGGGGAGGCCAAGAGACCCAGTACTTC. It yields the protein CASRSRGGGQETQYF.

The CDR3 reads CAISGVAGEGDEQFF. The CDR3 nucleotides are TGTGCCATCAGTGGCGTAGCGGGAGAAGGGGATGAGCAGTTCTTC. This chain connects TRBV10-3 to TRBJ2-1; 9 bases line up with TRBD2. J was trimmed by 8 bases and V by 4 bases; bases with no gene match: 9. Germline V gives CDR1 ENHRY, CDR2 SYGVKD. The CDR3 totals 15 residues.

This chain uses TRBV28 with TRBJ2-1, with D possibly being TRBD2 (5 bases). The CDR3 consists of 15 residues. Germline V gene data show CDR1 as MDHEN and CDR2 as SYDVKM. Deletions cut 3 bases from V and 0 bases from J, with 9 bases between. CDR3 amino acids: CASSFRGSSYNEQFF. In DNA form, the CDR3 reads TGTGCCAGCAGTTTTCGAGGGAGCTCCTACAATGAGCAGTTCTTC.

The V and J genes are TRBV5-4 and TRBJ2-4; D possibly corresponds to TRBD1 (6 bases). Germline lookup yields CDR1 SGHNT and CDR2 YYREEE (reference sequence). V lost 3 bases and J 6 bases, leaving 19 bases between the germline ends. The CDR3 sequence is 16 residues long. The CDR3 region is CASSSGGDTGLNIQYF. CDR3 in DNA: TGTGCCAGCAGCTCCGGTGGGGACACGGGCCTAAACATTCAGTACTTC.

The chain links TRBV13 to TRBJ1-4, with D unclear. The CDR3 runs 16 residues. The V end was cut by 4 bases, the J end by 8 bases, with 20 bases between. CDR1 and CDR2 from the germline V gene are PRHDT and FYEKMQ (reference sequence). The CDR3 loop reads CASSSLGGHHKEKLFF. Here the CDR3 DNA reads TGTGCCAGCAGCTCCCTGGGTGGGCATCATAAAGAAAAACTGTTTTTT. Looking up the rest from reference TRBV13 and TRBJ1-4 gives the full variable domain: AAGVIQSPRHLIKEKRETATLKCYPIPRHDTVYWYQQGPGQDPQFLISFYEKMQSDKGSIPDRFSAQQFSDYHSELNMSSLELGDSALYFCASSSLGGHHKEKLFFGSGTQLSVL.

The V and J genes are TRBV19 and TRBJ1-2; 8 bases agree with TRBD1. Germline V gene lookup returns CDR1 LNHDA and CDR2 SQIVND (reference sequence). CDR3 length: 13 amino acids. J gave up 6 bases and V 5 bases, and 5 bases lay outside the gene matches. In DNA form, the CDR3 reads TGTGCCAGTAGTCTCGGACAGGGCGATGGCTACACCTTC. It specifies CASSLGQGDGYTF.

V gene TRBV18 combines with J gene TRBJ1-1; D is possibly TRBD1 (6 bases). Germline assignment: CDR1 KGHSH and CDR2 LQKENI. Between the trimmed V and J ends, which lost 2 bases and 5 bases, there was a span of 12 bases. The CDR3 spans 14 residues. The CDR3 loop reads CASSPSQGLTEAFF. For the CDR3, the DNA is TGTGCCAGCTCACCAAGCCAGGGGTTAACTGAAGCTTTCTTT.

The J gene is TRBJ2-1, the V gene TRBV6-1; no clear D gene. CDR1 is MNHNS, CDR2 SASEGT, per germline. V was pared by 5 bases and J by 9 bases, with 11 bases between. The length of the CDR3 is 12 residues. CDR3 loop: CASSPPGSEQFF. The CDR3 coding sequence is TGTGCCAGCAGTCCCCCAGGTAGTGAGCAGTTCTTC.

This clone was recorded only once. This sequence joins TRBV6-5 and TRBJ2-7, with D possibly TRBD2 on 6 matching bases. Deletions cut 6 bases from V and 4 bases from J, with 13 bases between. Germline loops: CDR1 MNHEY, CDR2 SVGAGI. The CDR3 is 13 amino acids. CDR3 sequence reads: CASSLGEAYEQYF. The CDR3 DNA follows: TGTGCCAGCAGCCTGGGGGAGGCTTACGAGCAGTACTTC.

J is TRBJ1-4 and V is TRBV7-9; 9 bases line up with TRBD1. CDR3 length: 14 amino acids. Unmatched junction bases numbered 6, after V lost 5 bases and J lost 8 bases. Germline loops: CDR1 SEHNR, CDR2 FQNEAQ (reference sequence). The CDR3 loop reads CASSPTGGKEKLFF. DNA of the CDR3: TGTGCCAGCAGCCCAACAGGGGGCAAAGAAAAACTGTTTTTT.

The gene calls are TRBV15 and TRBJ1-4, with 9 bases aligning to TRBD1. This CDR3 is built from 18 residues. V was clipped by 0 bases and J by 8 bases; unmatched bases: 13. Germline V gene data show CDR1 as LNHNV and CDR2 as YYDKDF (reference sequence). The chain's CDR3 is CATSRELGTGLKREKLFF. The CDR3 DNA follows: TGTGCCACCAGCAGAGAGCTCGGGACAGGGCTGAAGCGGGAAAAACTGTTTTTT.

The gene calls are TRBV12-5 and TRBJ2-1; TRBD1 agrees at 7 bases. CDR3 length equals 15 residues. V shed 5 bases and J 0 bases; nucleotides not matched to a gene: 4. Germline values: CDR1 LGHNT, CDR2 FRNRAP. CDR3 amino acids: CASGGTDSSYNEQFF. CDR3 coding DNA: TGTGCTAGTGGTGGGACAGATAGCTCCTACAATGAGCAGTTCTTC.

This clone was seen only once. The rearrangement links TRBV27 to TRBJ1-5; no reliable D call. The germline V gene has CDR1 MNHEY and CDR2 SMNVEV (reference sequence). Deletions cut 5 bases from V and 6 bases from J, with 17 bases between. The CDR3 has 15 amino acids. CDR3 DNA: TGTGCCAGCAGTCCTGCGGGTCCTTTAGGTCAGCCCCAGCATTTT. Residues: CASSPAGPLGQPQHF.

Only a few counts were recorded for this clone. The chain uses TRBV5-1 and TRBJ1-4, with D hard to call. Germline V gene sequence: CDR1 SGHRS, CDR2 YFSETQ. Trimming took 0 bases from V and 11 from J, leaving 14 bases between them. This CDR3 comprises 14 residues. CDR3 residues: CASSLDRGVGKLFF. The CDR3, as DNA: TGCGCCAGCAGCTTGGATCGGGGAGTCGGGAAACTGTTTTTT. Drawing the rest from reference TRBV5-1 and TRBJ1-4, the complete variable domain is KAGVTQTPRYLIKTRGQQVTLSCSPISGHRSVSWYQQTPGQGLQFLFEYFSETQRNKGNFPGRFSGRQFSNSRSEMNVSTLELGDSALYLCASSLDRGVGKLFFGSGTQLSVL.

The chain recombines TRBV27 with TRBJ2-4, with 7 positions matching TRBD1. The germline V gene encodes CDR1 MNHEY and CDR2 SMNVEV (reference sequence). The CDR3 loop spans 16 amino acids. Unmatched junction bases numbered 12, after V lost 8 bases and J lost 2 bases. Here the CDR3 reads CASATQRQGTKNIQYF. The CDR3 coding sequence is TGTGCCAGCGCCACTCAGAGACAGGGCACCAAAAACATTCAGTACTTC.

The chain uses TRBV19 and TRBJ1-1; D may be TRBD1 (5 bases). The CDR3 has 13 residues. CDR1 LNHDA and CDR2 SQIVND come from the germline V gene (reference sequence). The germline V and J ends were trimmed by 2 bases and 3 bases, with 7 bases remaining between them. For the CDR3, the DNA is TGTGCCAGTAGTATAAACAGGTACACTGAAGCTTTCTTT. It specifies CASSINRYTEAFF.

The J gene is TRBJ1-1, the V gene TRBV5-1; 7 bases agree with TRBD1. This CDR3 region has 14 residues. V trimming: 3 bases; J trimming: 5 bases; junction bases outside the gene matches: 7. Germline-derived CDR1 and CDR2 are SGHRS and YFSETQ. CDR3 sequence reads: CASSYGQAGTEAFF. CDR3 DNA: TGCGCCAGCAGCTACGGACAGGCTGGGACTGAAGCTTTCTTT.

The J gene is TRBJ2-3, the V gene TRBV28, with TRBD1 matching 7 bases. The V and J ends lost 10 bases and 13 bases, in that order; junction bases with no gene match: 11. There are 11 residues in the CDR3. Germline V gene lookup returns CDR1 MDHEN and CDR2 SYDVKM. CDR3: CATMTGQGEYF. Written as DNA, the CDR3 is TGTGCCACGATGACAGGGCAGGGGGAGTATTTT.

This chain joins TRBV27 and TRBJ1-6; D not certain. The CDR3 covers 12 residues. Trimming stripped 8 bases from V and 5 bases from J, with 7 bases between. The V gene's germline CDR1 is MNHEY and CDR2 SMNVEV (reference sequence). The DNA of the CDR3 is TGTGCCAGCGCGGTTAATAATTCACCCCTCCACTTT. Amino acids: CASAVNNSPLHF.

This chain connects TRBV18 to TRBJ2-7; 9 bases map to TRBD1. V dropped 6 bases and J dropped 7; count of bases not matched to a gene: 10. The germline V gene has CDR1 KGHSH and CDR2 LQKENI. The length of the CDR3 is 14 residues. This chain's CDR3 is CASSLRDRVEEQYF. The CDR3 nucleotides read TGTGCCAGCTCGCTCCGGGACAGGGTCGAAGAGCAGTACTTC.